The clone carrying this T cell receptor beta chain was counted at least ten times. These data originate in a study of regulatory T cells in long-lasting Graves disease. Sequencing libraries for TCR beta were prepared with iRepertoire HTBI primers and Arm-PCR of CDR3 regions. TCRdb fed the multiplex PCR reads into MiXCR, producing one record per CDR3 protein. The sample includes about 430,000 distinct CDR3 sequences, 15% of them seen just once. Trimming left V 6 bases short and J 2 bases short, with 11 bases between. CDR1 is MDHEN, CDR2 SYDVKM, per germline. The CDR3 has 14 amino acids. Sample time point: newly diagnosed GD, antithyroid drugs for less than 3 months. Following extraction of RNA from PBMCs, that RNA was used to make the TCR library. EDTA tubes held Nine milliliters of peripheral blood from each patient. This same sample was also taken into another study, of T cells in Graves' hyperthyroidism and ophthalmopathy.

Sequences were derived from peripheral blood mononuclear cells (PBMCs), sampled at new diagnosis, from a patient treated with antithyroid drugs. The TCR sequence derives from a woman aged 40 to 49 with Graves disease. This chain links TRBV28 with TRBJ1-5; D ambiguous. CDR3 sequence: CASSLRYRNQPQHF. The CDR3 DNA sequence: TGTGCCAGCAGCCTACGGTATCGCAATCAGCCCCAGCATTTT.